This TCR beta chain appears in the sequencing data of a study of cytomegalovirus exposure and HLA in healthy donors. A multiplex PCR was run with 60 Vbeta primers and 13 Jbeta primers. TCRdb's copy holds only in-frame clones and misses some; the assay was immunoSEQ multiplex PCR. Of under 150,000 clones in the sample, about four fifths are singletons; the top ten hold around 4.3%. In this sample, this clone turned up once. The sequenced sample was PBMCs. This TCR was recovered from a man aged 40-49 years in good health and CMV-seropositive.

CDR3 sequence (DNA): TGCAGCACCCATACGAGGTTGAACACTGAAGCTTTCTTT. It translates to CSTHTRLNTEAFF. The chain joins TRBV29-1 to TRBJ1-1; D remains unclear. V lost 8 bases, J lost 0 bases, and 13 bases lay in between. Germline CDR1 and CDR2: SQVTM and ANQGSEA. The CDR3 has 13 amino acids.